This entry lists 9 T cell receptor beta chains sequenced from one sample in a study of T cells in Graves' hyperthyroidism and ophthalmopathy (dated by TCRdb to about 2019). The library was produced with multiplex PCR. TCRdb records Illumina HiSeq 2000 as the sequencer. TCR beta CDR3 regions were amplified from RNA transcripts. A first-round RT-PCR of the TCR CDR3 used the HTBI primer set with the Qiagen OneStep RT-PCR kit. TCRdb's own reprocessing of the public reads used fastp at Q25 and MiXCR and kept productive beta chains. Rows with one shared CDR3 protein collapse into an entry with the most common genes and DNA. This sample comprises roughly 570,000 distinct CDR3 sequences, about 45% of them detected only once. The ten largest make up around 20% of the sample. Sequencing was done on a sample of peripheral blood or thyroid tissue (not recorded which). The source is an adult woman with Graves' disease, either hyperthyroidism or ophthalmopathy (not recorded which).

The V and J genes are TRBV19 and TRBJ1-5, with D possibly matching TRBD1 (6 bases). V was shortened by 9 bases and J by 4 bases, with 13 bases between the two germline ends. This CDR3 contains 13 residues. Germline values: CDR1 LNHDA, CDR2 SQIVND (reference sequence). CDR3 in amino acids: CASGATGNQPQHF. The CDR3 nucleotides read TGTGCCAGCGGGGCAACAGGGAATCAGCCCCAGCATTTT.

This rearrangement joins TRBV7-6 to TRBJ2-7; TRBD1 might be the D (6 bases). V lost 5 bases and J lost 4, with 12 bases in between. Germline V gene sequence: CDR1 SGHVS, CDR2 FNYEAQ. This CDR3 is built from 13 residues. The chain's CDR3 is CASSVDRLYEQYF. The CDR3 DNA reads TGTGCCAGCAGCGTAGACAGGTTATACGAGCAGTACTTC.

This clonotype was detected only a few times. Likely a read error: the CDR3 ends without its conserved phenylalanine or tryptophan. The DNA is left out, because the CDR3 cannot be placed on it with certainty; the CDR3 is given as TCRdb lists it. The chain couples TRBV10-3 to TRBJ1-4; the D call in the table, TRBD1, was not verified against the DNA. Germline V lookup: CDR1 ENHRY, CDR2 SYGVKD. The CDR3 length equals 11 residues, ends included. CDR3 protein: CAIRGGQGVSY.

This sequence joins TRBV29-1 and TRBJ2-7, with 8 bases identical to TRBD1. The trim removed 7 bases at V and 7 bases at J, leaving 18 bases unmatched. This CDR3 spans 15 amino acids. CDR1 and CDR2 (germline): SQVTM, ANQGSEA. The CDR3 sequence: CSAGQGPGPAAEQYF. The CDR3 DNA reads as TGCAGCGCCGGACAGGGACCGGGACCAGCCGCGGAGCAGTACTTC.

This clonotype appeared once. This rearrangement joins TRBV20-1 to TRBJ2-5; the match to TRBD2 covers 9 bases. With V trimmed by 6 bases and J by 5 bases, 10 bases remained unmatched. This CDR3 has 14 residues. Germline V gene lookup returns CDR1 DFQATT and CDR2 SNEGSKA (reference sequence). CDR3 residues: CSAAGGGSYETQYF. In DNA form, the CDR3 reads TGCAGTGCCGCGGGGGGGGGCTCCTACGAGACCCAGTACTTC.

The J gene is TRBJ1-1, the V gene TRBV5-1; tentatively, D is TRBD1 (5 bases). V lost 4 bases and J 1 base, leaving 14 bases between the germline ends. Germline V gene data show CDR1 as SGHRS and CDR2 as YFSETQ. CDR3 length: 15 residues. The CDR3 here is CASSPGQATNTEAFF. The DNA for the CDR3 is TGCGCCAGCAGCCCGGGGCAGGCTACGAACACTGAAGCTTTCTTT.

The sample holds many counts of this clonotype. The V and J genes are TRBV20-1 and TRBJ2-7, with 9 bases lining up with TRBD1. The CDR3 is 17 amino acids. Looked up from germline, CDR1 is DFQATT and CDR2 is SNEGSKA (reference sequence). V lost 6 bases and J lost 1; bases outside the gene matches: 16. CDR3 loop: CSATLDRGSRLSYEQYF. The CDR3 DNA sequence: TGCAGTGCCACCCTCGACAGGGGGAGCCGACTATCCTACGAGCAGTACTTC.

The CDR3 sequence: CASSFVGGQETQYF. CDR3 sequence (DNA): TGTGCCAGCAGCTTTGTTGGCGGACAAGAGACCCAGTACTTC. The V and J genes are TRBV7-9 and TRBJ2-5, with D uncertain. Germline assignment: CDR1 SEHNR and CDR2 FQNEAQ (reference sequence). V gave up 3 bases and J gave up 2 bases, with 10 bases separating them. CDR3 length equals 14 residues.

The chain links TRBV7-9 to TRBJ2-3; D possibly corresponds to TRBD2 (6 bases). With 5 bases removed from V and 7 bases from J, the gap between germline ends came to 13 bases. There are 13 residues in the CDR3. Germline V CDR1 and CDR2: SEHNR, FQNEAQ (reference sequence). The CDR3 loop is CASSPVGRYTQYF. CDR3 bases: TGTGCCAGCAGCCCGGTGGGGAGGTATACGCAGTATTTT.